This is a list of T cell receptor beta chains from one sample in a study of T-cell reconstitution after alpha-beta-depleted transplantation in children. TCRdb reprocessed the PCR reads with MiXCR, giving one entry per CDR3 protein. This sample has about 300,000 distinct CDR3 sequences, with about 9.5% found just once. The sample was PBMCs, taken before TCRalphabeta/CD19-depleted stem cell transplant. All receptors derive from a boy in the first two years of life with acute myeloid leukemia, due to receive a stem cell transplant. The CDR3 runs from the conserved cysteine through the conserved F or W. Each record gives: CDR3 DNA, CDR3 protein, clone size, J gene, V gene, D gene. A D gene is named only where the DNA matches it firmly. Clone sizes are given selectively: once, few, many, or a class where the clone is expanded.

DNA: TGTGCCAGCAGCTTAACTGGGACTAGCCTAGATACGCAGTATTTT
CDR3: CASSLTGTSLDTQYF
size: many
J: TRBJ2-3
V: TRBV7-3
D: TRBD2

DNA: TGTGCCAGCAGTTACTCCCTCAGTGGAAACACCATATATTTT
CDR3: CASSYSLSGNTIYF
size: many
J: TRBJ1-3
V: TRBV28
D: .

DNA: TGTGCCAGCAGTGAACCGGGACTAGGCCGGGAGACCCAGTACTTC
CDR3: CASSEPGLGRETQYF
size: few
J: TRBJ2-5
V: TRBV12-3/TRBV12-4
D: TRBD2

DNA: TGTGCCAGTAGTCAGGGGGCAGGGGTCTACGAGCAGTACTTC
CDR3: CASSQGAGVYEQYF
size: few
J: TRBJ2-7
V: TRBV19
D: TRBD1

DNA: TGCAGTGCTCGGCTAAACAATGAGCAGTTCTTC
CDR3: CSARLNNEQFF
size: many
J: TRBJ2-1
V: TRBV20-1
D: .

DNA: TGTGCCAGCAGCTTCATCTCCGTTACAGGGGGGCACGGCGAGCAGTACTTC
CDR3: CASSFISVTGGHGEQYF
size: few
J: TRBJ2-7
V: TRBV7-9
D: TRBD1

DNA: TGCGCCAGCAGCTTTAGCGGGGGCCAACTGATACCCTACGAGCAGTACTTC
CDR3: CASSFSGGQLIPYEQYF
size: many
J: TRBJ2-7
V: TRBV5-1
D: TRBD2

DNA: TGTGCCAGCAGCCCCTCCCCGGGGCGGGGTTACTACGAGCAGTACTTC
CDR3: CASSPSPGRGYYEQYF
size: many
J: TRBJ2-7
V: TRBV5-5
D: .

DNA: TGCGCCAGCAGCCAAGAGGGATTTGGAAACACCATATATTTT
CDR3: CASSQEGFGNTIYF
size: many
J: TRBJ1-3
V: TRBV4-3
D: .

DNA: TGTGCCAGCAATTTCAGCGGGAGAAGGTCCTACGAGCAGTACTTC
CDR3: CASNFSGRRSYEQYF
size: many
J: TRBJ2-7
V: TRBV28
D: TRBD2

DNA: TGTGCCAGCAGCTTCGACAGGCCCAGGGCAGATACGCAGTATTTT
CDR3: CASSFDRPRADTQYF
size: few
J: TRBJ2-3
V: TRBV7-8
D: .

DNA: TGTGCCAGCAGCCGGCGGGGACAGGGCGAAGCAGGGGGTCCTAGCTCCTACGAGCAGTACTTC
CDR3: CASSRRGQGEAGGPSSYEQYF
size: few
J: TRBJ2-7
V: TRBV7-2
D: TRBD1

DNA: TGTGCCATCACGGCTAGCGGGAGTAACGAGCAGTACTTC
CDR3: CAITASGSNEQYF
size: many
J: TRBJ2-7
V: TRBV10-3
D: TRBD2

DNA: TGTGCCAGCAGTTACTCGGAGGGGGATACGCAGTATTTT
CDR3: CASSYSEGDTQYF
size: many
J: TRBJ2-3
V: TRBV6-5
D: .

DNA: TGTGCCAGCAGTGAACCCGACAGGTCTTACTCCCGCTACGAGCAGTACTTC
CDR3: CASSEPDRSYSRYEQYF
size: few
J: TRBJ2-7
V: TRBV2
D: .

DNA: TGTGCCAGCGCCCGGGTCCGGAAGGGTGGCTACACCTTC
CDR3: CASARVRKGGYTF
size: many
J: TRBJ1-2
V: TRBV7-6
D: .

DNA: TGTGCCACCAGCAAGGCTGGGACAGGGGAAGCCCTCTATGGCTACACCTTC
CDR3: CATSKAGTGEALYGYTF
size: many
J: TRBJ1-2
V: TRBV15
D: TRBD1

DNA: TGCGCCAGCAGCCAAGATCCTGAACGACAGGGAGGCTATGGCTACACCTTC
CDR3: CASSQDPERQGGYGYTF
size: .
J: TRBJ1-2
V: TRBV4-1
D: TRBD1

DNA: TGTGCCAGCAGCCAAGTTATCAGAGCTCCTGGGGCCAACGTCCTGACTTTC
CDR3: CASSQVIRAPGANVLTF
size: few
J: TRBJ2-6
V: TRBV4-2
D: .

DNA: TGTGCCAGCAGCCAACTATCCGGGACTATCTACAATGAGCAGTTCTTC
CDR3: CASSQLSGTIYNEQFF
size: many
J: TRBJ2-1
V: TRBV14
D: TRBD2

DNA: TGTGCCAGCAGCGTAGGGACTGCCTCTGGAAACACCATATATTTT
CDR3: CASSVGTASGNTIYF
size: many
J: TRBJ1-3
V: TRBV9
D: .

DNA: TGTGCCAGCAGCCAAGATGGGGACTCCTACGAGCAGTACTTC
CDR3: CASSQDGDSYEQYF
size: many
J: TRBJ2-7
V: TRBV4-2
D: .

DNA: TGTGCCATCAGTGTGGACAGGGTATCTTACGAGCAGTACTTC
CDR3: CAISVDRVSYEQYF
size: many
J: TRBJ2-7
V: TRBV10-3
D: TRBD1

DNA: TGTGCCAGCAGTGATGCGCTCTACAGGAGAGGCGAGACCCAGTACTTC
CDR3: CASSDALYRRGETQYF
size: .
J: TRBJ2-5
V: TRBV6-1
D: .

DNA: TGCAGCGTTGAACCCAGGGACGCTGGGGCCAACGTCCTGACTTTC
CDR3: CSVEPRDAGANVLTF
size: many
J: TRBJ2-6
V: TRBV29-1
D: .

DNA: TGTGCCAGCAGTCGATGGACGCTGGACGCGAACACCGGGGAGCTGTTTTTT
CDR3: CASSRWTLDANTGELFF
size: few
J: TRBJ2-2
V: TRBV7-9
D: .

DNA: TGTGCCAGCACTCAGACTAGCGCCCAAGAGACCCAGTACTTC
CDR3: CASTQTSAQETQYF
size: few
J: TRBJ2-5
V: TRBV12-3/TRBV12-4
D: TRBD2

DNA: TGTGCCACCAGCAGAGCGTCTCCACCCGCTTTCTTT
CDR3: CATSRASPPAFF
size: many
J: TRBJ1-1
V: TRBV15
D: .

DNA: TGTGCCAGCAGAGCCGGGACAGGGCCCTACGCGCAGTACTTC
CDR3: CASRAGTGPYAQYF
size: many
J: TRBJ2-7
V: TRBV12-3/TRBV12-4
D: TRBD1

DNA: TGTGCCAGCAGCCCGAGGGGACTAGCGGGAGGACCGAACACCGGGGAGCTGTTTTTT
CDR3: CASSPRGLAGGPNTGELFF
size: many
J: TRBJ2-2
V: TRBV11-1
D: TRBD2

DNA: TGTGCCAGCACCCGATCGGGACAGGTCACCTACGAGCAGTACTTC
CDR3: CASTRSGQVTYEQYF
size: many
J: TRBJ2-7
V: TRBV12-3/TRBV12-4
D: TRBD1